This T cell receptor (beta chain) emerged from a study of radiotherapy plus CTLA-4 blockade in lung cancer. The V and J ends lost 2 bases and 1 base respectively, with 11 bases between them. CDR1 is GTSNPN and CDR2 is SVGIG in the germline V gene (reference sequence). This CDR3 is 14 amino acids long. TCRdb's copy holds only in-frame clones and misses some; the assay was immunoSEQ multiplex PCR. The sample contains 110,000 or so clones, 78% of which appear only once. The chain recombines TRBV30 with TRBJ1-2; no firm D call. The receptor's source is a human donor with non-small cell lung cancer who had a partial response to radiotherapy plus ipilimumab. This sample comprised peripheral blood, obtained from a patient treated with radiotherapy plus ipilimumab. CDR3 region: CAWSIDGDNYGYTF. In DNA form, the CDR3 reads TGTGCCTGGAGTATAGACGGGGATAACTATGGCTACACCTTC.